This TCR beta chain was recorded in a study of monozygotic twins with cystic fibrosis. Study-level information: Library input was 3 to 3.5 micrograms of fragmented DNA, with approximately 14 PCR cycles.

With regard to this clone: Its target is not known.

Overall study findings and caveats: Nucleotide-identical clonotype sharing was significantly higher within monozygotic CF twin pairs than between unrelated CF individuals. Median Simpson clonality of 0.0095 suggested naive T cells predominated.

TCRdb keeps only in-frame clones here, not all; method: immunoSEQ multiplex PCR. The data contain about 22,000 clones, about 83% of them singletons. The CDR3 consists of 15 residues. With 5 bases removed from V and 1 base from J, the gap between germline ends came to 15 bases. The germline V gene has CDR1 SGHTA and CDR2 FQGNSA. Sequencing used blood. The V call is TRBV7-2, the J call TRBJ2-7; D gene unclear. This TCR was recovered from a woman in her 30s with cystic fibrosis. CDR3: CASSLTSLSSYEQYF. In nucleotides, the CDR3 is TGTGCCAGCAGCCTAACTTCCCTGAGTTCCTACGAGCAGTACTTC.